This T cell receptor beta chain was found in a study of shared clonotypes between healthy human individuals. The junction had 5 bases not matched to a gene; V was cut back by 1 base and J by 8 bases. Germline-derived CDR1 and CDR2 are MDHEN and SYDVKM. This CDR3 is built from 15 residues. Each subset's genomic DNA was split evenly across several immunoSEQ plates. Only in-frame clones appear in the TCRdb table, and some are missing; sequencing was by immunoSEQ multiplex PCR. The sample has over 850,000 clones, around three quarters seen once; the top ten hold under 0.6%. V is TRBV28 and J is TRBJ1-4, with TRBD1 identical over 9 bases. Sequences were obtained from memory CD4+ T cells from PBMCs. The sample's subset: CD45RA-negative fraction. This receptor was identified in a man between 18 and 35 years old in good health. Some clones in this sample may be carry-over from other donors' samples. CDR3: CASSLYRGRPEKLFF. CDR3 nucleotide sequence: TGTGCCAGCAGTTTATACAGGGGGCGACCGGAAAAACTGTTTTTT.